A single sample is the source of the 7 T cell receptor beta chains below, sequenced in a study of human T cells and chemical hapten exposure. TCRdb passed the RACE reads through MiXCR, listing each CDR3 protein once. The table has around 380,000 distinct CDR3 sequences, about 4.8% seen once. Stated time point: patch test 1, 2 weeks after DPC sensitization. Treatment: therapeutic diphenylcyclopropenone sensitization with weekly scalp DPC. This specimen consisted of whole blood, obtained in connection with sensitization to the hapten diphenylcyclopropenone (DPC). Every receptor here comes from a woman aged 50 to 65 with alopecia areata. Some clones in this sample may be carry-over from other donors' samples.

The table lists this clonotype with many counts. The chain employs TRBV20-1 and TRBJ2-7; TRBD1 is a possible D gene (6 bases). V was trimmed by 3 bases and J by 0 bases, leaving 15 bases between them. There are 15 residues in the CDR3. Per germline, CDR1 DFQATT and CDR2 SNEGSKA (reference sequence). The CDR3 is CSARAGQIISYEQYF. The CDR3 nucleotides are TGCAGTGCTAGGGCTGGACAGATTATCTCCTACGAGCAGTACTTC.

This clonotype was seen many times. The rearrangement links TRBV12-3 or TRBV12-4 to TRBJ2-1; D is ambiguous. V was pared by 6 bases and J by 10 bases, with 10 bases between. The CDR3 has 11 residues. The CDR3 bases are TGTGCCAGCAGCTTGGGCAAAGAGCAGTTCTTC. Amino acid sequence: CASSLGKEQFF.

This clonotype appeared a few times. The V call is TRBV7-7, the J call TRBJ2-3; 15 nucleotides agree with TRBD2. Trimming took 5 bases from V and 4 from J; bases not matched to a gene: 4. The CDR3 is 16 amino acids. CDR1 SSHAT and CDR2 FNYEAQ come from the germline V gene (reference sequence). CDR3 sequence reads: CASSPGLAGGADTQYF. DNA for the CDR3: TGTGCCAGCAGCCCAGGACTAGCGGGGGGGGCAGATACGCAGTATTTT.

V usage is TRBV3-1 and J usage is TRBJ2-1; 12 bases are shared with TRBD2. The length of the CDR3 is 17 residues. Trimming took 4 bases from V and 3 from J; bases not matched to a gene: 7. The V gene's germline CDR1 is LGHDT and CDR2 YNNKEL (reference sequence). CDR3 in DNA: TGTGCCAGCAGCCCCCGACTAGCGGGAGTACACTACAATGAGCAGTTCTTC. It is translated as CASSPRLAGVHYNEQFF.

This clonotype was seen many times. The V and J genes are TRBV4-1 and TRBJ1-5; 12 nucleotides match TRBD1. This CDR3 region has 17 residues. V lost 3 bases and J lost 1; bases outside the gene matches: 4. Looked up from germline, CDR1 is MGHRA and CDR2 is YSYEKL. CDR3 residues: CASSQGGQGASNQPQHF. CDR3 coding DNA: TGCGCCAGCAGCCAGGGGGGACAGGGGGCGAGCAATCAGCCCCAGCATTTT.

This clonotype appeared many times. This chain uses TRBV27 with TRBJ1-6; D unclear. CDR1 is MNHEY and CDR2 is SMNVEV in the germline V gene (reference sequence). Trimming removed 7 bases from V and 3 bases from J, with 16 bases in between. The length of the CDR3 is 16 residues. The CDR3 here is CASTPGLNGYNSPLHF. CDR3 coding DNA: TGTGCCAGCACCCCCGGGCTTAACGGCTATAATTCACCCCTCCACTTT.

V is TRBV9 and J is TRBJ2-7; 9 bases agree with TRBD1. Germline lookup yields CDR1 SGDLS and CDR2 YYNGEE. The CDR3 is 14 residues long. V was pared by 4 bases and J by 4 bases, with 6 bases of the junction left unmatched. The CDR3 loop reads CASSPLGQGYEQYF. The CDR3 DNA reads TGTGCCAGCAGCCCCCTCGGACAGGGGTACGAGCAGTACTTC.